Below, one T cell receptor beta chain is given with its context. Germline and junction disagree at one end, which may indicate a read error. The source of the sample is a study of blood T cell repertoires in COVID-19. Study context: Researchers got acute and convalescent COVID-19 samples from the United States, Italy and Spain.

The CDR3 totals 13 residues. Germline V CDR1 and CDR2: MNHNS, SASEGT. Original processing notes: Amplification from reference gene primers served as the basis for estimated nucleated cell counts. Profiled with immunoSEQ multiplex PCR; TCRdb holds only in-frame clones, not every one. From that table come the V and J calls and clone size; the DNA was used to work out D and trimming. The repertoire holds 150,000 to 170,000 clones, roughly 83% seen once, with 25% to 30% in the top ten. The sample comprised peripheral blood. The chain is built from TRBV6-1 and TRBJ1-2; no firm D call. The TCR originated in a woman aged 60-70 years with acute or convalescent COVID-19. The CDR3 sequence is CASREGRNYGYTF. The CDR3 nucleotides are TGTGCCAGCAGGGAAGGGAGAAACTATGGCTACACCTTC.